This is a list of T cell receptor beta chains from one sample in a study of blood T cell repertoires in COVID-19. TCRdb's table, derived via immunoSEQ multiplex PCR, lists solely in-frame clones and lacks some. Of nearly 350,000 clones listed, around 88% are singletons. The specimen was peripheral blood. The source of these receptors is a man younger than 45 with active or convalescent COVID-19. Each CDR3 is given with its conserved first and last residue.

j_call: TRBJ1-1
v_call: TRBV19
cdr3_aa: CASSPRQGHTEAFF

j_call: TRBJ2-2
v_call: TRBV28
cdr3_aa: CASRAVTASGELFF

j_call: TRBJ2-2
v_call: TRBV11-3
cdr3_aa: CASSPRQDTGELFF

j_call: TRBJ2-7
v_call: TRBV4-1
cdr3_aa: CASSQDPGGSYEQYF

j_call: TRBJ2-1
v_call: TRBV7-3
cdr3_aa: CASSLTQYNEQFF

j_call: TRBJ1-5
v_call: TRBV5-8
cdr3_aa: CASSSTGGLHQPQHF

j_call: TRBJ2-1
v_call: TRBV19
cdr3_aa: CASSTQGGVYNEQFF

j_call: TRBJ1-2
v_call: TRBV7-2
cdr3_aa: CASSPDRGIGYTF

j_call: TRBJ1-5
v_call: TRBV7-2
cdr3_aa: CASSATPGVQPQHF

j_call: TRBJ2-4
v_call: TRBV9
cdr3_aa: CASSVDGLAKNIQYF

j_call: TRBJ1-5
v_call: TRBV27
cdr3_aa: CASSLSGGRWATQGNQPQHF

j_call: TRBJ1-2
v_call: TRBV15
cdr3_aa: CATSSPTGVVHGYTF

j_call: TRBJ2-5
v_call: TRBV24-1
cdr3_aa: CATRDRGQETQYF

j_call: TRBJ2-1
v_call: TRBV5-1
cdr3_aa: CASSLGLAATNEQFF

j_call: TRBJ2-1
v_call: TRBV6-2/TRBV6-3
cdr3_aa: CASSYHTGTSGRASYNEQFF

j_call: TRBJ1-6
v_call: TRBV21-1
cdr3_aa: CASSKAEGARSPLHF

j_call: TRBJ2-5
v_call: TRBV7-2
cdr3_aa: CASSLTSGTSKKTQYF

j_call: TRBJ2-1
v_call: TRBV29-1
cdr3_aa: CSAGGGLNEQFF

j_call: TRBJ1-3
v_call: TRBV4-1
cdr3_aa: CASSLDRENGNTIYF

j_call: TRBJ1-4
v_call: TRBV11-1
cdr3_aa: CASSRRRATNEKLFF

j_call: TRBJ2-7
v_call: TRBV28
cdr3_aa: CASSPRETALREQYF

j_call: TRBJ2-3
v_call: TRBV11-3
cdr3_aa: CASSREADTQYF

j_call: TRBJ2-2
v_call: TRBV19
cdr3_aa: CASSTTSGYFTGELFF

j_call: TRBJ1-5
v_call: TRBV7-5
cdr3_aa: CVRSFLWDTGQPQHF

j_call: TRBJ1-2
v_call: TRBV5-1
cdr3_aa: CASSRDRSYGYTF

j_call: TRBJ1-2
v_call: TRBV6-4
cdr3_aa: CASSEEEGYGYTF

j_call: TRBJ2-7
v_call: TRBV7-8
cdr3_aa: CASSLSTRAGGFEQYF

j_call: TRBJ1-1
v_call: TRBV12-3/TRBV12-4
cdr3_aa: CASSDGQGAFF

j_call: TRBJ2-1
v_call: TRBV9
cdr3_aa: CASSVDRVLAGGKNNEQFF

j_call: TRBJ1-5
v_call: TRBV18
cdr3_aa: CASSPNSNQPQHF

j_call: TRBJ2-5
v_call: TRBV7-7
cdr3_aa: CASSLGGGGQETQYF

j_call: TRBJ2-7
v_call: TRBV27
cdr3_aa: CASSLSRGQGEFKQYF

j_call: TRBJ1-1
v_call: TRBV12-3/TRBV12-4
cdr3_aa: CASSLSGETEAFF

j_call: TRBJ2-2
v_call: TRBV27
cdr3_aa: CASSGLAEAGELFF

j_call: TRBJ2-7
v_call: TRBV2
cdr3_aa: CASSLPTGPPYEQYF

j_call: TRBJ2-7
v_call: TRBV5-1
cdr3_aa: CASSLGDRASSYEQYF

j_call: TRBJ1-4
v_call: TRBV9
cdr3_aa: CASSVAQDLQWEKLFF

j_call: TRBJ1-2
v_call: TRBV5-1
cdr3_aa: CASSSEGPGGGYTF

j_call: TRBJ1-2
v_call: TRBV7-2
cdr3_aa: CASSLGAGKDGYTF

j_call: TRBJ1-4
v_call: TRBV7-9
cdr3_aa: CASSYAGQINEKLFF

j_call: TRBJ2-3
v_call: TRBV5-1
cdr3_aa: CASSSLPTGAQYF

j_call: TRBJ2-7
v_call: TRBV29-1
cdr3_aa: CSVAAGRREQYF

j_call: TRBJ2-3
v_call: TRBV7-3
cdr3_aa: CASSLTSGFTDTQYF

j_call: TRBJ2-7
v_call: TRBV11-2
cdr3_aa: CASSFLAAYEQYF

j_call: TRBJ1-4
v_call: TRBV29-1
cdr3_aa: CSVSEQVNEKLFF

j_call: TRBJ2-1
v_call: TRBV28
cdr3_aa: CASSPGVAGVSYNEQFF

j_call: TRBJ2-3
v_call: TRBV28
cdr3_aa: CASTSGTGAGTDTQYF

j_call: TRBJ2-7
v_call: TRBV6-5
cdr3_aa: CASSLGGSREQYF

j_call: TRBJ1-4
v_call: TRBV2
cdr3_aa: CASSAWTGREKLFF

j_call: TRBJ1-1
v_call: TRBV12-5
cdr3_aa: CASGFSRGTEAFF

j_call: TRBJ2-1
v_call: TRBV23-1
cdr3_aa: CAPDRADNEQFF

j_call: TRBJ1-3
v_call: TRBV6-5
cdr3_aa: CASTRSPSGNTIYF

j_call: TRBJ1-2
v_call: TRBV5-1
cdr3_aa: CASSLEWSGYTF

j_call: TRBJ1-1
v_call: TRBV7-2
cdr3_aa: CASSPLVRRANTEAFF

j_call: TRBJ1-2
v_call: TRBV7-2
cdr3_aa: CASSVERSYGYTF